A selection of T cell receptor beta chains follows, all from one sample in a study of PD-1 blockade in classical Hodgkin lymphoma. Using immunoSEQ multiplex PCR, the repertoire was profiled, and TCRdb retains in-frame clones only, with some absent. The sample has about 99,000 clones; roughly 81% are singletons. The sequencing here drew on peripheral blood mononuclear cells (PBMCs), taken before the second cycle of nivolumab. Receptors were obtained from a human donor with classical Hodgkin lymphoma. Each CDR3 is given with its conserved first and last residue. D genes are given only for firm matches. Some rows have no size entry. The others give once, few or many, or a class for an expanded clone.

CDR3 DNA: TGTGCCAGCAGCTTAGAGGGGACAGCGGGCACTGAAGCTTTCTTT
CDR3 protein: CASSLEGTAGTEAFF
J gene: TRBJ1-1
D gene: TRBD1
V gene: TRBV7-2
clone size: .

CDR3 DNA: TGTGCCATCACCGGGGGGGCCGAATCTGAAGCTTTCTTT
CDR3 protein: CAITGGAESEAFF
J gene: TRBJ1-1
D gene: .
V gene: TRBV10-3
clone size: .

CDR3 DNA: TGTGCCAGCAGCGGAGGGACAGTAAACTATGGCTACACCTTC
CDR3 protein: CASSGGTVNYGYTF
J gene: TRBJ1-2
D gene: TRBD1
V gene: TRBV5-5
clone size: .

CDR3 DNA: TGTGCCAGCAGCCTACCGGGAGAGACCCAGTACTTC
CDR3 protein: CASSLPGETQYF
J gene: TRBJ2-5
D gene: .
V gene: TRBV7-9
clone size: once

CDR3 DNA: TGTGCCAGCAGTTACTCGACACGGGGCTACGAGCAGTACTTC
CDR3 protein: CASSYSTRGYEQYF
J gene: TRBJ2-7
D gene: .
V gene: TRBV6-6
clone size: .

CDR3 DNA: TGCGCCAGCAGCTATTCTCAGGGAGCCCCTGAAAAACTGTTTTTT
CDR3 protein: CASSYSQGAPEKLFF
J gene: TRBJ1-4
D gene: .
V gene: TRBV5-1
clone size: .

CDR3 DNA: TGTGCCAGCAGACGGACAGGGCAGTCCTACGAGCAGTACTTC
CDR3 protein: CASRRTGQSYEQYF
J gene: TRBJ2-7
D gene: TRBD1
V gene: TRBV27
clone size: .

CDR3 DNA: TGTGCCAGCAGCTTCAATCAAGAGGGGGAGCAGTTCTTC
CDR3 protein: CASSFNQEGEQFF
J gene: TRBJ2-1
D gene: .
V gene: TRBV7-2
clone size: .

CDR3 DNA: TGTGCCAGCAGTTCCCCGGGACGGAGCTCCTACGAGCAGTACTTC
CDR3 protein: CASSSPGRSSYEQYF
J gene: TRBJ2-7
D gene: .
V gene: TRBV6-6
clone size: .

CDR3 DNA: TGCGCCAGCAGCTTGGAGCAGGGGCTCTACAATGAGCAGTTCTTC
CDR3 protein: CASSLEQGLYNEQFF
J gene: TRBJ2-1
D gene: .
V gene: TRBV5-1
clone size: .

CDR3 DNA: TGTGCCAGTAGCCAACAGGGGGCAGGAGAGACCCAGTACTTC
CDR3 protein: CASSQQGAGETQYF
J gene: TRBJ2-5
D gene: TRBD1
V gene: TRBV19
clone size: .

CDR3 DNA: TGTGCCAGCAGTTTAGACAGGGGGCCGTACGAGCAGTACTTC
CDR3 protein: CASSLDRGPYEQYF
J gene: TRBJ2-7
D gene: TRBD1
V gene: TRBV6-1
clone size: few

CDR3 DNA: TGTGCCATCAGCGGGACGGGAGGCCAGGGACCTGGGGAGCTGTTTTTT
CDR3 protein: CAISGTGGQGPGELFF
J gene: TRBJ2-2
D gene: TRBD2
V gene: TRBV10-3
clone size: .

CDR3 DNA: TGTGCCAGCAGCTTCCAGGGGAACTATGGCTACACCTTC
CDR3 protein: CASSFQGNYGYTF
J gene: TRBJ1-2
D gene: .
V gene: TRBV5-6
clone size: .

CDR3 DNA: TGTGCCAGCAGCTTTCGGGGCTCAGATACGCAGTATTTT
CDR3 protein: CASSFRGSDTQYF
J gene: TRBJ2-3
D gene: .
V gene: TRBV7-2
clone size: .

CDR3 DNA: TGTGCCAGCAGGCCCCGGTTGGGGGACACCATATATTTT
CDR3 protein: CASRPRLGDTIYF
J gene: TRBJ1-3
D gene: .
V gene: TRBV2
clone size: .

CDR3 DNA: TGTGCCAGCAGCGCGGCAGGGGGCAGAACTGAAGCTTTCTTT
CDR3 protein: CASSAAGGRTEAFF
J gene: TRBJ1-1
D gene: TRBD1
V gene: TRBV9
clone size: .

CDR3 DNA: TGTGCCAGCAGAATTACTACAGGGGGCAATGAGCAGTTCTTC
CDR3 protein: CASRITTGGNEQFF
J gene: TRBJ2-1
D gene: TRBD1
V gene: TRBV6-6
clone size: .

CDR3 DNA: TGTGCCAGTAGTATAGGTGTCCAAGAGACCCAGTACTTC
CDR3 protein: CASSIGVQETQYF
J gene: TRBJ2-5
D gene: .
V gene: TRBV19
clone size: .

CDR3 DNA: TGTGCCAGCAGCCTAAGCCCGGGGTTTGAGCAGTTCTTC
CDR3 protein: CASSLSPGFEQFF
J gene: TRBJ2-1
D gene: .
V gene: TRBV7-3
clone size: .

CDR3 DNA: TGTGCCAGCAGCCTCGACCTCTCTGGAAACACCATATATTTT
CDR3 protein: CASSLDLSGNTIYF
J gene: TRBJ1-3
D gene: .
V gene: TRBV14
clone size: once

CDR3 DNA: TGTGCCAGCAGCCTCCTCGAGACTAGCGGCACAGATACGCAGTATTTT
CDR3 protein: CASSLLETSGTDTQYF
J gene: TRBJ2-3
D gene: TRBD2
V gene: TRBV11-2
clone size: .

CDR3 DNA: TGTGCCAGCAGCCCTTCTGCGGGAGGGTACAATGAGCAGTTCTTC
CDR3 protein: CASSPSAGGYNEQFF
J gene: TRBJ2-1
D gene: TRBD2
V gene: TRBV7-8
clone size: .

CDR3 DNA: TGTGCCAGCAGCATCTCTCTAGCGGGGAGGGATACGCAGTATTTT
CDR3 protein: CASSISLAGRDTQYF
J gene: TRBJ2-3
D gene: TRBD2
V gene: TRBV7-3
clone size: .

CDR3 DNA: TGTGCCAGCAGTTCCGAATGGAATACCTACGAGCAGTACTTC
CDR3 protein: CASSSEWNTYEQYF
J gene: TRBJ2-7
D gene: .
V gene: TRBV6-6
clone size: .

CDR3 DNA: TGTGCCAGCAGCCCCGGGGATTCCTACGAGCAGTACTTC
CDR3 protein: CASSPGDSYEQYF
J gene: TRBJ2-7
D gene: .
V gene: TRBV28
clone size: few